Following are 13 T cell receptor beta chains from one sample sequenced in a study of blood T cell repertoires in COVID-19. Produced via immunoSEQ multiplex PCR; TCRdb's table is partial and in-frame only. The sample contains about 140,000 clones, over 65% of which appear only once. The specimen was PBMCs or T cells enriched from blood (not recorded which). The receptors were gathered from a woman in her forties or fifties who had recovered from COVID-19.

This chain connects TRBV3-1 (or the pseudogene TRBV3-2) to TRBJ1-3; no clear D. V was pared by 1 base and J by 4 bases, with 11 bases between. This CDR3 comprises 15 residues. Per the germline V gene, CDR1 is LGHDT and CDR2 is YNNKEL (reference sequence). This CDR3 reads CASSQGLEFGNTIYF. The CDR3 coding sequence is TGTGCCAGCAGCCAAGGTTTAGAGTTCGGAAACACCATATATTTT.

The V call is TRBV5-1, the J call TRBJ2-1; 9 bases map to TRBD2. This CDR3 has 15 amino acids. J was trimmed by 5 bases and V by 7 bases; bases with no gene match: 10. Germline lookup yields CDR1 SGHRS and CDR2 YFSETQ. The CDR3 region is CASRNSGGNHNEQFF. CDR3 coding DNA: TGCGCCAGCCGCAATAGCGGGGGAAATCACAATGAGCAGTTCTTC.

In nucleotides, the CDR3 is TGTGCCAGCAGTCCCCGTCCCGGGACAGGGGGATGGAATGAAAAACTGTTTTTT. This codes for CASSPRPGTGGWNEKLFF. The gene calls are TRBV28 and TRBJ1-4; the match to TRBD1 covers 11 bases. The CDR3 runs to 18 residues. Germline CDR1 reads MDHEN; CDR2 reads SYDVKM. After removal of 5 bases from V and 5 bases from J, the junction contained 13 bases not matched to a gene.

V usage is TRBV11-1 and J usage is TRBJ2-5, with D perhaps matching TRBD1 (5 bases). The CDR3 loop spans 14 amino acids. The germline V and J ends were trimmed by 0 bases and 5 bases, with 10 bases remaining between them. Germline V CDR1 and CDR2: SGHAT, FQDESV (reference sequence). The CDR3, as DNA: TGTGCCAGCAGCTTAGCTAGCCACAGGGAGACCCAGTACTTC. Translated, it gives CASSLASHRETQYF.

V and J are TRBV6-5 and TRBJ2-1, with TRBD2 identical over 8 bases. The V segment lost 6 bases and the J segment 2 bases; nucleotides outside the gene matches: 6. CDR1 is MNHEY, CDR2 SVGAGI, per germline. This CDR3 spans 15 amino acids. CDR3 bases: TGTGCCAGCAGCCCGGGGGGGAATCCCTACAATGAGCAGTTCTTC. It encodes CASSPGGNPYNEQFF.

The chain carries TRBV11-2 and TRBJ1-6; 7 bases line up with TRBD1. This CDR3 is built from 14 residues. With 5 bases clipped from V and 4 bases from J, the junction kept 2 bases outside the gene matches. Germline V lookup: CDR1 SGHAT, CDR2 FQNNGV. The CDR3 DNA follows: TGTGCCAGCAGCCGGGACAGATATAATTCACCCCTCCACTTT. It codes for CASSRDRYNSPLHF.

This clone was counted at least ten times. The CDR3 coding sequence is TGTGCCAGTAGTATTCGGGTAGGGGGCCCCAATCAGCCCCAGCATTTT. Its protein is CASSIRVGGPNQPQHF. This chain connects TRBV19 to TRBJ1-5, with 7 positions matching TRBD1. V trimming: 3 bases; J trimming: 3 bases; junction bases outside the gene matches: 8. CDR1 LNHDA and CDR2 SQIVND come from the germline V gene (reference sequence). This CDR3 is built from 16 residues.

At least ten counts were recorded for this clone. The CDR3 DNA reads as TGTGCCAGCAGCTTAGATTACTTTTCCTACGAGCAGTACTTC. Amino acid sequence: CASSLDYFSYEQYF. The J gene is TRBJ2-7, the V gene TRBV7-2; D not resolved. The CDR3 sequence is 14 residues long. In germline, CDR1 is SGHTA, CDR2 FQGNSA. Trimming took 1 base from V and 1 from J, leaving 8 bases between them.

The chain recombines TRBV3-1 (or the pseudogene TRBV3-2) with TRBJ1-5; D unclear. The CDR3 runs 12 residues. CDR1 and CDR2 from the germline V gene are LGHDT and YNNKEL (reference sequence). Trimming took off 2 bases at V and 5 bases at J, with 4 bases between the two ends. The CDR3 loop reads CASSQTDQPQHF. The CDR3 DNA sequence: TGTGCCAGCAGCCAAACAGATCAGCCCCAGCATTTT.

This clone appeared a few times. The J gene is TRBJ1-2, the V gene TRBV2; a weak D match, TRBD1 (5 bases). Deletions cut 6 bases from V and 2 bases from J, with 13 bases between. CDR1 and CDR2 (germline): SNHLY, FYNNEI. CDR3 length: 14 residues. DNA for the CDR3: TGTGCCAGCAGCCTCGGGGGGAAGAACTATGGCTACACCTTC. This translates into CASSLGGKNYGYTF.

This sequence joins TRBV14 and TRBJ1-2; D remains ambiguous. Trimming cost V 4 bases and J 3 bases, with 9 bases left between them. The CDR3 totals 13 residues. The germline V gene has CDR1 SGHDN and CDR2 FVKESK. CDR3 sequence reads: CASSPGSHYGYTF. The CDR3 region has the DNA TGTGCCAGCAGCCCCGGGAGCCACTATGGCTACACCTTC. Full variable domain (rest looked up from reference TRBV14 and TRBJ1-2): EAGVTQFPSHSVIEKGQTVTLRCDPISGHDNLYWYRRVMGKEIKFLLHFVKESKQDESGMPNNRFLAERTGGTYSTLKVQPAELEDSGVYFCASSPGSHYGYTFGSGTRLTVV.

The genes are TRBV24-1 and TRBJ2-7; tentative D call: TRBD1 (5 bases). There are 18 residues in the CDR3. Looked up from germline, CDR1 is KGHDR and CDR2 is SFDVKD. V was cut by 2 bases and J by 3 bases, with 22 bases left in between. The CDR3 is CATSDSTSRAGLGYEQYF. The CDR3 nucleotides read TGTGCCACCAGTGATTCCACGTCCCGGGCAGGGTTAGGCTACGAGCAGTACTTC.

This clone was observed many times. The chain uses TRBV7-9 and TRBJ1-2; D is possibly TRBD1 (5 bases). Germline V gene data show CDR1 as SEHNR and CDR2 as FQNEAQ (reference sequence). This CDR3 has 16 amino acids. Between the trimmed V and J ends, which lost 5 bases and 6 bases, there was a span of 22 bases. The CDR3 here is CASSAHRPGRADGYTF. Here the CDR3 DNA reads TGTGCCAGCAGCGCACATCGACCCGGCAGGGCTGATGGCTACACCTTC.